This entry features one T cell receptor beta chain sequence. Its antigen is not identified. The sample comes from a study of T cells and Merkel cell carcinoma outcomes. The CDR3 loop spans 15 amino acids. Trimming shortened V by 3 bases and J by 7 bases, and 18 bases separated the two germline ends. The germline V gene encodes CDR1 MDHEN and CDR2 SYDVKM. Overall study findings and caveats: In Merkel cell carcinoma, repertoire and T-cell density reportedly predicted outcomes.

The method was immunoSEQ multiplex PCR; TCRdb's version includes in-frame clones alone and lacks a portion of them. In the table there are roughly 5,800 clones, 60% to 85% of which are singletons. The V and J genes are TRBV28 and TRBJ2-5; D not resolved. The sequence was collected from a human donor with Merkel cell carcinoma. The sequencing input was tumor tissue from Merkel cell carcinoma. The CDR3: CASSFGGGRVGTQYF. Written as DNA, the CDR3 is TGTGCCAGCAGTTTTGGTGGCGGTAGGGTCGGGACCCAGTACTTC.